Sequencing of this T cell receptor (beta chain) was carried out in a study of PD-1 blockade in classical Hodgkin lymphoma. As for the study in general: Each patient was given nivolumab 3 mg/kg through a vein every 2 weeks.

Study-wide points: Whoever responded completely had baseline diversity much like that seen in newly diagnosed patients. Diminished baseline TCR diversity has been reported in newly diagnosed patients relative to healthy donors. The authors have not defined what causes the repertoire differences, possibly disease activity or prior therapy.

Concerning this clone itself: Its antigen is unknown. The junction and the germline gene differ at one end; a read error may be behind it.

Profiled with immunoSEQ multiplex PCR; TCRdb holds only in-frame clones, not every one. The table records tens of thousands of clones, about 86% of them present only once. Each patient experienced a relapse that followed autologous stem cell transplantation, and brentuximab vedotin exposure varied. The CDR3 totals 14 residues. Per the germline V gene, CDR1 is KGHSH and CDR2 is LQKENI. This sample comprised peripheral blood mononuclear cells (PBMCs), obtained before the second cycle of nivolumab. This clonotype was obtained from a human donor with classical Hodgkin lymphoma. This rearrangement joins TRBV18 to TRBJ1-1; 7 nucleotides align to TRBD1. In DNA form, the CDR3 reads TGTGCCAGCTCCAAGCAGGGGGTGAATACTGAAGCTTTCTTT. Translating it yields CASSKQGVNTEAFF.